This is a list of T cell receptor beta chains from one sample in a study of blood T cell repertoires in COVID-19. Assay used: immunoSEQ multiplex PCR; TCRdb lists only in-frame clones, some missing. The sample carries about 230,000 clones, about nine tenths recorded once. Sequenced material: PBMCs or T cells enriched from blood (not recorded which). The receptors shown here come from a woman in her 30s with acute COVID-19. The CDR3 runs from the conserved cysteine through the conserved F or W. D genes are given only for firm matches. Size values are once, few and many counts, or a class for expanded clones, and some rows have none.

J | D | V | size | DNA | CDR3
TRBJ2-1 | TRBD1 | TRBV19 | once | TGTGCCAGGGGACAGGGGGGATACAATGAGCAGTTCTTC | CARGQGGYNEQFF
TRBJ2-2 | TRBD2 | TRBV19 | - | TGTGCCAGTAGGGAAGCGGGGGGCACGAACACCGGGGAGCTGTTTTTT | CASREAGGTNTGELFF
TRBJ1-1 | - | TRBV3-1/TRBV3-2 | once | TGTGCCAGCACCATGAAGGGGGGGAGAGGGGACACTGAAGCTTTCTTT | CASTMKGGRGDTEAFF
TRBJ1-2 | - | TRBV19 | - | TGTGCCAGTAGTCCCCTCGGGGGTAACTATGGCTACACCTTC | CASSPLGGNYGYTF
TRBJ1-6 | TRBD1 | TRBV15 | few | TGTGCCACCAGCAGAGATTGGCCCCGACAGGGTGTTCGGTATAATTCACCCCTCCACTTT | CATSRDWPRQGVRYNSPLHF
TRBJ2-5 | TRBD1 | TRBV27 | - | TGTGCCAGCAGTTCGACAGGGCCTATGGAGACCCAGTACTTC | CASSSTGPMETQYF
TRBJ2-7 | - | TRBV3-1/TRBV3-2 | - | TGTGCCAGCAGCCACCTCTCCTACGAGCAGTACTTC | CASSHLSYEQYF
TRBJ2-2 | - | TRBV10-3 | - | TGTGCCATCAGTGAGGACAGAACCGGGGAGCTGTTTTTT | CAISEDRTGELFF
TRBJ1-1 | - | TRBV6-5 | - | TGTGCCAGCAAAACGACAGGAGTGAACACTGAAGCTTTCTTT | CASKTTGVNTEAFF
TRBJ2-1 | - | TRBV27 | - | TGTGCCAGCAGCCCGGACAGCTACAATGAGCAGTTCTTC | CASSPDSYNEQFF
TRBJ1-2 | - | TRBV18 | - | TGTGCCAGCTCACCTCAACCGGAGGATGGCTACACCTTC | CASSPQPEDGYTF